This entry lists 28 T cell receptor beta chains sequenced from one sample in a study of blood T cell repertoires in COVID-19. Generated by immunoSEQ multiplex PCR, the TCRdb table keeps only in-frame clones and is missing some. Here the sample spans about 220,000 clones, around 87% being singletons. The sequenced material came from peripheral blood. Receptors were obtained from a woman aged 45-65 years with COVID-19, enrolled during active disease.

This chain uses TRBV30 with TRBJ1-2; TRBD1 is a possible D gene (6 bases). Germline assignment: CDR1 GTSNPN and CDR2 SVGIG (reference sequence). This CDR3 has 14 amino acids. Trimming pared 3 bases from V and 4 bases from J, leaving 15 bases between. The CDR3 here is CAWRTGGRGYGYTF. The DNA of the CDR3 is TGTGCCTGGAGGACCGGGGGGCGCGGCTATGGCTACACCTTC.

In its sample, this clone was seen a few times. The CDR3 nucleotides are TGTGCCAGCAGCCAAGATAAACGCGGGCTAAACTCTCCGCCAGGAAAACTGTTTTTT. Residues: CASSQDKRGLNSPPGKLFF. The V call is TRBV3-1 (or the pseudogene TRBV3-2), the J call TRBJ1-4, with unresolved D. Germline V lookup: CDR1 LGHDT, CDR2 YNNKEL (reference sequence). CDR3 length: 19 amino acids. V lost 0 bases, J lost 10 bases, and 27 bases lay in between.

The genes are TRBV3-1 (or the pseudogene TRBV3-2) and TRBJ1-5, with D uncertain. This CDR3 contains 16 residues. V shed 1 base and J shed 4 bases, with 14 bases lying between them. CDR1 is LGHDT and CDR2 is YNNKEL in the germline V gene (reference sequence). CDR3 residues: CASSQGPGNLNQPQHF. DNA of the CDR3: TGTGCCAGCAGCCAAGGACCGGGAAATTTAAATCAGCCCCAGCATTTT.

This chain connects TRBV27 to TRBJ2-7; D gene unclear. The germline V and J ends were trimmed by 6 bases and 1 base, with 10 bases remaining between them. CDR1 MNHEY and CDR2 SMNVEV come from the germline V gene (reference sequence). This CDR3 spans 13 amino acids. Here the CDR3 reads CASRPRLSYEQYF. Here the CDR3 DNA reads TGTGCCAGCAGACCCAGGCTGTCCTACGAGCAGTACTTC.

This chain connects TRBV6-2 or TRBV6-3 to TRBJ2-7; TRBD2 matches at 10 bases. Germline V lookup: CDR1 MNHEY, CDR2 SVGEGT. There are 16 residues in the CDR3. Germline trimming cut 3 bases from V and 0 bases from J; bases unmatched to any gene: 5. CDR3 protein: CASSYGSGGVSYEQYF. CDR3 coding DNA: TGTGCCAGCAGTTATGGAAGCGGGGGGGTCTCCTACGAGCAGTACTTC.

This clone appeared a few times. The chain links TRBV15 to TRBJ1-6; D not certain. This CDR3 region has 14 residues. The ends were cut back, 8 bases at V and 3 bases at J, with 11 bases in the middle. The germline V gene encodes CDR1 LNHNV and CDR2 YYDKDF (reference sequence). The CDR3 is CATGEGDYNSPLHF. Here the CDR3 DNA reads TGTGCCACCGGGGAGGGTGACTATAATTCACCCCTCCACTTT.

The rearrangement links TRBV19 to TRBJ1-5; D perhaps matches TRBD1 (6 bases). CDR3 length: 15 residues. Looked up from germline, CDR1 is LNHDA and CDR2 is SQIVND (reference sequence). Trimming left V 0 bases short and J 7 bases short, with 13 bases between. The CDR3 here is CASSIDHGRGQPQHF. The CDR3 DNA reads TGTGCCAGTAGTATAGACCATGGCAGGGGACAGCCCCAGCATTTT.

This chain links TRBV7-6 with TRBJ2-7; TRBD1 aligns across 7 bases. J lost 0 bases, V lost 5 bases, and 4 bases had no gene match. Germline V gene data show CDR1 as SGHVS and CDR2 as FNYEAQ. The CDR3 has 14 residues. The CDR3 spells CASSPTGPSYEQYF. DNA for the CDR3: TGTGCCAGCAGCCCGACAGGGCCCTCCTACGAGCAGTACTTC.

The chain carries TRBV9 and TRBJ2-6; 9 positions match TRBD1. Trimming removed 0 bases from V and 0 bases from J; junction bases left unmatched: 4. Looked up from germline, CDR1 is SGDLS and CDR2 is YYNGEE. The CDR3 has 18 residues. CDR3 sequence (DNA): TGTGCCAGCAGCGTAGCGGGACAGGGCCTCTCTGGGGCCAACGTCCTGACTTTC. Its protein product is CASSVAGQGLSGANVLTF. Using reference TRBV9 and TRBJ2-6 for the parts outside the CDR3, the full variable domain is DSGVTQTPKHLITATGQRVTLRCSPRSGDLSVYWYQQSLDQGLQFLIQYYNGEERAKGNILERFSAQQFPDLHSELNLSSLELGDSALYFCASSVAGQGLSGANVLTFGAGSRLTVL.

This sequence joins TRBV6-5 and TRBJ1-5, with D perhaps TRBD1 (6 bases). This CDR3 region has 15 residues. Germline values: CDR1 MNHEY, CDR2 SVGAGI. The ends were cut back, 4 bases at V and 0 bases at J, with 10 bases in the middle. The CDR3 is CASSLRQDSNQPQHF. CDR3 sequence (DNA): TGTGCCAGCAGTTTGAGACAGGATAGCAATCAGCCCCAGCATTTT.

The chain couples TRBV7-8 to TRBJ2-7; the match to TRBD1 covers 8 bases. This CDR3 is 17 amino acids long. V lost 5 bases to trimming and J lost 3 bases; unmatched junction nucleotides: 15. Germline assignment: CDR1 SGHVS and CDR2 FQNEAQ. The CDR3 DNA sequence: TGTGCCAGCAGCCCTGGAGGACAGGGTCCTTTTTACTACGAGCAGTACGTC. This gives the protein CASSPGGQGPFYYEQYV.

The chain links TRBV5-8 to TRBJ1-5; no reliable D call. Trimming removed 2 bases at V and 11 bases at J, with 20 bases between. The CDR3 extends over 15 amino acids. Germline loops: CDR1 SGHTS, CDR2 YDEGEE. CDR3 sequence (DNA): TGTGCCAGCAGCTTAGGACGGACCGAACGGGATGCCCAGCATTTT. It codes for CASSLGRTERDAQHF.

The genes are TRBV27 and TRBJ2-1; possibly TRBD1 for D (6 bases). Per germline, CDR1 MNHEY and CDR2 SMNVEV (reference sequence). The V end lost 4 bases, the J end lost 9 bases, and 13 bases lay between the germline ends. The CDR3 runs to 13 residues. The CDR3 here is CASSSGVRGEQFF. The CDR3 DNA reads TGTGCCAGCAGTTCAGGGGTAAGGGGTGAGCAGTTCTTC.

This clone was picked up one time. The chain uses TRBV5-6 and TRBJ2-3; D is possibly TRBD2 (6 bases). Germline V gives CDR1 SGHDT, CDR2 YYEEEE. V lost 3 bases, J lost 5 bases, and 19 bases lay in between. CDR3 size: 16 residues. The CDR3 spells CASSWGPGGLGDTQYF. The CDR3 bases are TGTGCCAGCAGCTGGGGACCCGGGGGATTAGGAGATACGCAGTATTTT.

V and J are TRBV24-1 and TRBJ2-1; D is possibly TRBD1 (5 bases). The CDR3 runs 15 residues. In germline, CDR1 is KGHDR, CDR2 SFDVKD. V dropped 3 bases and J dropped 4 bases, with 12 bases sitting between them. In DNA, the CDR3 is TGTGCCACCAGTGATCTGTCAGGGATGTACAATGAGCAGTTCTTC. Protein sequence: CATSDLSGMYNEQFF.

The CDR3 DNA reads as TGTGCCAGCAGCCTTCAGGGGCCCTCCTACGAGCAGTACTTC. Its protein is CASSLQGPSYEQYF. The rearrangement uses TRBV7-9 and TRBJ2-7; possibly TRBD1 for D (6 bases). Per germline, CDR1 SEHNR and CDR2 FQNEAQ (reference sequence). Deletions cut 5 bases from V and 0 bases from J, with 11 bases between. The CDR3 consists of 14 residues.

This CDR3 is CASLRGGKNTEAFF. In DNA form, the CDR3 reads TGTGCCAGCCTCCGGGGTGGCAAGAACACTGAAGCTTTCTTT. This chain uses TRBV5-4 with TRBJ1-1; no reliable D call. With 7 bases removed from V and 1 base from J, the gap between germline ends came to 14 bases. Germline CDR1 reads SGHNT; CDR2 reads YYREEE (reference sequence). The CDR3 spans 14 residues.

This sequence joins TRBV2 and TRBJ1-5, with D perhaps TRBD1 (6 bases). V gave up 8 bases and J gave up 2 bases, with 13 bases separating them. Germline V gene sequence: CDR1 SNHLY, CDR2 FYNNEI. CDR3 length: 14 amino acids. CDR3 residues: CASCTGSGNQPQHF. DNA for the CDR3: TGTGCCAGCTGTACAGGGTCTGGCAATCAGCCCCAGCATTTT.

V is TRBV13 and J is TRBJ2-3; D is unresolved. V dropped 4 bases and J dropped 1 base, with 18 bases sitting between them. The germline V gene has CDR1 PRHDT and CDR2 FYEKMQ (reference sequence). The CDR3 contains 17 residues. The CDR3 sequence: CASSSIDSSLGTDTQYF. The DNA of the CDR3 is TGTGCCAGCAGCTCAATCGACTCTTCCTTAGGCACAGATACGCAGTATTTT.

The count of this clone is one. The chain has TRBV7-8 and TRBJ2-5, with unresolved D. Trimming removed 2 bases at V and 1 base at J, with 14 bases between. CDR3 length: 16 residues. Germline CDR1 and CDR2: SGHVS and FQNEAQ. CDR3 protein: CASSLFVSSSQETQYF. The CDR3 coding sequence is TGTGCCAGCAGCTTATTTGTATCGTCCTCCCAAGAGACCCAGTACTTC.

This clone has only one observation. The rearrangement uses TRBV20-1 and TRBJ1-2; D may be TRBD1 (5 bases). Trimming left V 8 bases short and J 4 bases short, with 11 bases between. Germline V lookup: CDR1 DFQATT, CDR2 SNEGSKA (reference sequence). This CDR3 is built from 11 residues. For the CDR3, the DNA is TGCAGTACCCAGGGTACCTATGGCTACACCTTC. Amino acids: CSTQGTYGYTF.

The J gene is TRBJ1-3, the V gene TRBV3-1 (or the pseudogene TRBV3-2); 9 nucleotides align to TRBD1. CDR1 is LGHDT and CDR2 is YNNKEL in the germline V gene (reference sequence). This CDR3 comprises 14 residues. J was trimmed by 4 bases and V by 3 bases; bases with no gene match: 1. The CDR3 sequence: CASSHGTGGNTIYF. In DNA form, the CDR3 reads TGTGCCAGCAGCCACGGGACAGGGGGAAACACCATATATTTT.

The chain combines TRBV7-2 with TRBJ2-1, with D hard to call. The CDR3 has 14 residues. The V gene's germline CDR1 is SGHTA and CDR2 FQGNSA. Trimming cost V 5 bases and J 6 bases, with 14 bases left between them. Written as DNA, the CDR3 is TGTGCCAGCAGCCCCCCCTGGGCCCGCAATGAGCAGTTCTTC. Translated, it gives CASSPPWARNEQFF.

The V call is TRBV27, the J call TRBJ2-3; D might be TRBD2 (5 bases). V dropped 3 bases and J dropped 0 bases, with 16 bases sitting between them. In germline, CDR1 is MNHEY, CDR2 SMNVEV (reference sequence). The CDR3 runs to 17 residues. The CDR3: CASSLRAAPFSTDTQYF. CDR3 sequence (DNA): TGTGCCAGCAGTTTGCGGGCCGCGCCCTTTAGCACAGATACGCAGTATTTT.

DNA of the CDR3: TGTGCCAGCAGTTTATGGAGAGAAACTTCACCCCTCCACTTT. This gives the protein CASSLWRETSPLHF. The genes are TRBV27 and TRBJ1-6; no definite D call. CDR1 and CDR2 (germline): MNHEY, SMNVEV (reference sequence). V gave up 1 base and J gave up 9 bases, with 10 bases separating them. The CDR3 extends over 14 amino acids.

The gene calls are TRBV7-9 and TRBJ1-4, with 7 bases lining up with TRBD1. V shed 1 base and J 8 bases; nucleotides not matched to a gene: 7. The CDR3 is 15 residues long. In germline, CDR1 is SEHNR, CDR2 FQNEAQ (reference sequence). The CDR3 sequence is CASSLGGRGSEKLFF. The CDR3 DNA reads TGTGCCAGCAGCTTAGGAGGCAGGGGGAGCGAAAAACTGTTTTTT.

The rearrangement uses TRBV28 and TRBJ2-2, with 8 bases matching TRBD2. The CDR3 is made up of 16 amino acids. V was clipped by 5 bases and J by 5 bases; unmatched bases: 10. Germline CDR1 is MDHEN and CDR2 is SYDVKM. CDR3 nucleotides: TGTGCCAGCAGTCGTACACCGGGGGGGATGACCGGGGAGCTGTTTTTT. It codes for CASSRTPGGMTGELFF.

The chain recombines TRBV5-1 with TRBJ2-1; TRBD1 matches at 10 bases. The ends lost 2 bases at V and 2 bases at J; junction bases unmatched: 10. Germline V gene data show CDR1 as SGHRS and CDR2 as YFSETQ. The CDR3 length is 18 residues. The CDR3 is CASSFRSGTGVAYNEQFF. CDR3 DNA: TGCGCCAGCAGCTTCCGATCCGGGACAGGGGTAGCCTACAATGAGCAGTTCTTC.